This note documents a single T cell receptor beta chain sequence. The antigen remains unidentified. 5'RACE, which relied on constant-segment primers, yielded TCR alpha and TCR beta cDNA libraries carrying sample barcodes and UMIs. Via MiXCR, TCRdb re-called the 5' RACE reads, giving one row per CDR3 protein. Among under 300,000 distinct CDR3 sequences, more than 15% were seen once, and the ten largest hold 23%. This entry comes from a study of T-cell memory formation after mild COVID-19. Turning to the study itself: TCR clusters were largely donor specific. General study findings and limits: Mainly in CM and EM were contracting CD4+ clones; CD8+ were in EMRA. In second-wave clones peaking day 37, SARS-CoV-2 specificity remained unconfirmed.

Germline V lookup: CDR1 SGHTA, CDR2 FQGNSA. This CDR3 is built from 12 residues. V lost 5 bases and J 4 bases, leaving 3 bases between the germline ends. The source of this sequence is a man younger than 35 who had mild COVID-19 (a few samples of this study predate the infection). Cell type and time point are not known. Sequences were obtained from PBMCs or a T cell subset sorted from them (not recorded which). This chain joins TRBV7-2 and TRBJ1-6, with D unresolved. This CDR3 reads CASSRYNSPLHF. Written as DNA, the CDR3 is TGTGCCAGCAGCCGTTATAATTCACCCCTCCACTTT.